This TCR beta chain was identified during a study of T-cell reconstitution after alpha-beta-depleted transplantation in children. V was trimmed by 2 bases and J by 5 bases, leaving 12 bases between them. Germline CDR1 is KGHSH and CDR2 is LQKENI. CDR3 length: 14 amino acids. It was with unique molecular identifiers that the TCRbeta library was prepared. TCRdb itself ran the PCR reads through MiXCR, one entry per CDR3 protein. The sample carries around 380,000 distinct CDR3 sequences, roughly a tenth recorded once. This receptor was obtained from a human donor who donated a stem cell graft to a child with acute myeloid leukemia. The source was PBMCs from the stem cell graft donor, collected from the stem cell graft. V is TRBV18 and J is TRBJ1-1, with D maybe TRBD1 (5 bases). The CDR3 coding sequence is TGTGCCAGCTCACCAGTCCGGGGCCTAACTGAAGCTTTCTTT. It translates to CASSPVRGLTEAFF.